A single sample gave rise to the 32 T cell receptor beta chains below, sequenced in a study of human T cells and chemical hapten exposure. One entry per CDR3 protein results from TCRdb running MiXCR on the RACE reads. The sample holds 95,000 to 150,000 distinct CDR3 sequences; roughly 13% are singletons and the top ten take over 0.85%. Time point indicated: patch test 1, 2 weeks after DPC sensitization. The treatment: therapeutic diphenylcyclopropenone sensitization with weekly scalp DPC. This specimen was whole blood, taken in connection with sensitization to the hapten diphenylcyclopropenone (DPC). These receptor sequences come from a young man with alopecia areata. Some clones in this sample may be carry-over from other donors' samples.

This clonotype was seen many times. This sequence joins TRBV27 and TRBJ1-5; D gene ambiguous. With 5 bases removed from V and 0 bases from J, the gap between germline ends came to 14 bases. CDR1 and CDR2 (germline): MNHEY, SMNVEV (reference sequence). This CDR3 region has 16 residues. The CDR3 nucleotides are TGTGCCAGCAGTCCCTACACATACCTTAGCAATCAGCCCCAGCATTTT. As protein: CASSPYTYLSNQPQHF.

In this sample, this clonotype turned up a few times. The rearrangement links TRBV2 to TRBJ1-1; D perhaps matches TRBD1 (6 bases). The length of the CDR3 is 9 residues. The germline V gene encodes CDR1 SNHLY and CDR2 FYNNEI. The ends were cut back, 8 bases at V and 10 bases at J, with 8 bases in the middle. CDR3 sequence: CASLQGAFF. The CDR3 nucleotides are TGTGCCAGCTTACAGGGAGCTTTCTTT.

This clonotype was seen a handful of times. The chain joins TRBV3-1 to TRBJ2-2; TRBD2 might be the D (5 bases). This CDR3 comprises 15 residues. Germline V gives CDR1 LGHDT, CDR2 YNNKEL (reference sequence). Trimming took 4 bases from V and 3 from J, leaving 12 bases between them. CDR3 DNA: TGTGCCAGCAGCCCCCCACGGGGATACACCGGGGAGCTGTTTTTT. Its translation is CASSPPRGYTGELFF.

This clonotype was detected many times. This chain joins TRBV6-6 and TRBJ1-4; TRBD1 agrees at 9 bases. The CDR3 length is 15 residues. Germline loops: CDR1 MNHNY, CDR2 SVGAGI (reference sequence). The ends lost 2 bases at V and 6 bases at J; junction bases unmatched: 4. Written as DNA, the CDR3 is TGTGCCAGCAGTTACGGGGGACAGGGAGATGAAAAACTGTTTTTT. Amino acid sequence: CASSYGGQGDEKLFF.

This clonotype was detected a few times. The rearrangement links TRBV5-1 to TRBJ2-3, with D possibly TRBD1 on 6 matching bases. Germline values: CDR1 SGHRS, CDR2 YFSETQ. The V gene lost 5 bases and the J gene lost 4 bases, with 14 bases spanning the gap. The CDR3 runs to 14 residues. The CDR3 loop is CASSSGQSADTQYF. DNA of the CDR3: TGCGCCAGCAGTTCCGGACAGTCCGCAGATACGCAGTATTTT.

This chain uses TRBV7-2 with TRBJ2-3, with D hard to call. Germline V gene lookup returns CDR1 SGHTA and CDR2 FQGNSA. The CDR3 contains 15 residues. The ends were cut back, 5 bases at V and 0 bases at J, with 12 bases in the middle. The CDR3 sequence: CASSDWTQSTDTQYF. CDR3 coding DNA: TGTGCCAGCAGCGACTGGACCCAAAGCACAGATACGCAGTATTTT.

The CDR3 DNA sequence: TGTGCCAGCACCCCAGGACTAGCGGGGGGCTTCACCGGGGAGCTGTTTTTT. Translating it yields CASTPGLAGGFTGELFF. This chain connects TRBV12-3 or TRBV12-4 to TRBJ2-2, with TRBD2 identical over 14 bases. The CDR3 is 17 residues long. Losses at the gene ends were 7 bases for V and 4 bases for J; bases not matched to a gene: 8.

The chain joins TRBV7-6 to TRBJ2-1, with 15 positions matching TRBD2. From germline, CDR1 is SGHVS and CDR2 FNYEAQ. The CDR3 runs to 15 residues. With V trimmed by 6 bases and J by 5 bases, 2 bases remained unmatched. The CDR3 loop reads CASRWTSGGDNEQFF. CDR3 bases: TGTGCCAGCAGATGGACTAGCGGGGGGGACAATGAGCAGTTCTTC.

A word on this clonotype: At one end, the junction sequence differs from germline, possibly due to a read error. The CDR3 region has the DNA TGTGCCAGCAGCGCGATGGAAGGGCGGGACGCCAACTTC. Translated: CASSAMEGRDANF. The chain uses TRBV7-3 and TRBJ2-7, with D perhaps TRBD2 (6 bases). Germline V lookup: CDR1 SGHTA, CDR2 FQGTGA. CDR3 length equals 13 residues.

There are a few counts of this clonotype. The chain joins TRBV12-3 or TRBV12-4 to TRBJ2-7; D unresolved. This CDR3 is 13 amino acids long. V was pared by 4 bases and J by 2 bases, with 9 bases between. This chain's CDR3 is CASSSPVTYEQYF. The CDR3 DNA reads as TGTGCCAGCAGTTCTCCGGTTACCTACGAGCAGTACTTC.

This clonotype has more than one count but fewer than ten. Here the CDR3 reads CASSSTGGTETQYF. In nucleotides, the CDR3 is TGTGCCAGTAGCTCTACGGGGGGTACGGAGACCCAGTACTTC. The V and J genes are TRBV19 and TRBJ2-5, with TRBD2 identical over 7 bases. V lost 6 bases, J lost 5 bases, and 9 bases stayed unmatched. This CDR3 spans 14 amino acids. Germline lookup yields CDR1 LNHDA and CDR2 SQIVND (reference sequence).

In its sample, this clonotype was seen a few times. The chain combines TRBV6-4 with TRBJ2-7, with TRBD1 identical over 9 bases. Germline CDR1 reads MRHNA; CDR2 reads SNTAGT. The junction had 5 bases not matched to a gene; V was cut back by 0 bases and J by 2 bases. The CDR3 loop spans 16 amino acids. CDR3 coding DNA: TGTGCCAGCAGTGACTCGACGGACAGGGGTACCTACGAGCAGTACGTC. Protein sequence: CASSDSTDRGTYEQYV.

This rearrangement joins TRBV21-1 to TRBJ2-5; the table calls TRBD1, which could not be checked here. TRBV21-1 is classified as a pseudogene. The CDR3 consists of 20 residues. In nucleotides, the CDR3 is TGTGCCAGCAGCCCCTGTGGACAGGGGGCGACTGGACCTTTCAAAGAGACCCAGTACTTC. It yields the protein CASSPCGQGATGPFKETQYF.

This clonotype was recorded a few times. The CDR3, as DNA: TGTGCCAGCAGCCGGCTTGAGGGGGCCAAAGATACGCAGTATTTT. This translates into CASSRLEGAKDTQYF. The chain recombines TRBV7-8 with TRBJ2-3; 7 nucleotides line up with TRBD1. CDR3 length: 15 amino acids. The J segment lost 5 bases and the V segment lost 5 bases, leaving 10 bases of the junction unmatched. The germline CDR1 and CDR2 sequences are SGHVS and FQNEAQ. The complete variable domain, with remaining parts taken from reference TRBV7-8 and TRBJ2-3, reads GAGVSQSPRYKVAKRGQDVALRCDPISGHVSLFWYQQALGQGPEFLTYFQNEAQLDKSGLPSDRFFAERPEGSVSTLKIQRTQQEDSAVYLCASSRLEGAKDTQYFGPGTRLTVL.

The chain joins TRBV3-1 to TRBJ1-2, with a tentative D call TRBD1 (6 bases). The CDR3 is 15 residues long. Trimming pared 3 bases from V and 4 bases from J, leaving 15 bases between. Germline V CDR1 and CDR2: LGHDT, YNNKEL (reference sequence). The CDR3 reads CASSHEDGGPYGYTF. CDR3 DNA: TGTGCCAGCAGCCACGAAGACGGGGGGCCCTATGGCTACACCTTC.

The V gene is TRBV19, the J gene TRBJ2-3, with D maybe TRBD2 (6 bases). The length of the CDR3 is 14 residues. V gave up 7 bases and J gave up 3 bases, with 14 bases separating them. Germline values: CDR1 LNHDA, CDR2 SQIVND (reference sequence). The CDR3 coding sequence is TGTGCCAGTACTCTAACCGGAGGGACAGATACGCAGTATTTT. As protein: CASTLTGGTDTQYF.

This chain uses TRBV9 with TRBJ2-3; TRBD2 matches at 14 bases. Germline V CDR1 and CDR2: SGDLS, YYNGEE. After removal of 3 bases from V and 3 bases from J, the junction contained 3 bases not matched to a gene. There are 16 residues in the CDR3. The CDR3 nucleotides read TGTGCCAGCAGCGGACTAGCGGGGGGGCAAACAGATACGCAGTATTTT. It translates to CASSGLAGGQTDTQYF.

Comments on this clonotype: This may arise from a read error, as a much more abundant clone is one base away. V gene TRBV4-3 combines with J gene TRBJ2-3; tentatively, D is TRBD1 (5 bases). This CDR3 has 15 residues. V lost 4 bases, J lost 6 bases, and 17 bases lay in between. CDR1 is LGHNA, CDR2 YSLEER, per germline. CDR3 region: CASSRWTLEVDTQYF. CDR3 sequence (DNA): TGCGCCAGCAGCCGGTGGACATTGGAAGTTGATACGCAGTATTTT.

As regards this clonotype: An end of the junction does not agree with germline; a read error may underlie this. The V gene is TRBV11-1, the J gene TRBJ2-3; TRBD1 is a possible D gene (6 bases). Germline V lookup: CDR1 SGHAT, CDR2 FQDESV (reference sequence). The CDR3 has 17 residues. In DNA, the CDR3 is TGTGCCAGCAGCTTAAGTGGGGACATGACCCCTGGAGATACGCAGAATTTT. Its translation: CASSLSGDMTPGDTQNF.

This clonotype turned up a few times. The chain recombines TRBV4-3 with TRBJ2-1; 10 bases map to TRBD2. The CDR3 spans 17 residues. J lost 7 bases, V lost 0 bases, and 9 bases had no gene match. Germline lookup yields CDR1 LGHNA and CDR2 YSLEER. The CDR3 bases are TGCGCCAGCAGCCAAGAATATCCCAGCGGGGGGGCAAATGAGCAGTTCTTC. Amino acid sequence: CASSQEYPSGGANEQFF.

This clonotype was seen only a few times. The chain uses TRBV11-2 and TRBJ2-1; D may be TRBD1 (7 bases). CDR3 length equals 15 residues. V was pared by 4 bases and J by 3 bases, with 13 bases between. CDR1 and CDR2 (germline): SGHAT, FQNNGV. CDR3 nucleotide sequence: TGTGCCAGCAGCTACAGGGGAGGCCTCTACAATGAGCAGTTCTTC. As protein: CASSYRGGLYNEQFF.

The V call is TRBV20-1, the J call TRBJ2-7; D may be TRBD2 (5 bases). Germline lookup yields CDR1 DFQATT and CDR2 SNEGSKA (reference sequence). The germline V and J ends were trimmed by 6 bases and 2 bases, with 14 bases remaining between them. CDR3 length: 13 residues. CDR3 nucleotides: TGCAGTGCCCAGGACTCTCTGACCTACGAGCAGTACGTC. This encodes CSAQDSLTYEQYV.

The chain is built from TRBV20-1 and TRBJ2-3; 10 bases line up with TRBD2. The CDR3 length is 16 residues. The ends lost 3 bases at V and 3 bases at J; junction bases unmatched: 9. Germline values: CDR1 DFQATT, CDR2 SNEGSKA (reference sequence). The CDR3 is CSASGLAGEGTDTQYF. The CDR3 DNA reads as TGCAGTGCTAGCGGGCTAGCGGGAGAGGGGACAGATACGCAGTATTTT.

The chain links TRBV7-8 to TRBJ2-4; 7 bases agree with TRBD2. This CDR3 is built from 15 residues. Germline assignment: CDR1 SGHVS and CDR2 FQNEAQ. V shed 9 bases and J 0 bases; nucleotides not matched to a gene: 8. CDR3 sequence reads: CASGGRELAKNIQYF. In DNA, the CDR3 is TGTGCCAGTGGAGGGCGGGAGCTAGCCAAAAACATTCAGTACTTC.

This clonotype was counted at least ten times. The chain recombines TRBV18 with TRBJ1-1; the D is unclear. V gave up 5 bases and J gave up 6 bases, with 7 bases separating them. This CDR3 region has 11 residues. Germline CDR1 and CDR2: KGHSH and LQKENI. CDR3 DNA: TGTGCCAGCTCAGCCGACTCTGAAGCTTTCTTT. Encoded protein: CASSADSEAFF. The full variable domain, with the rest looked up from reference TRBV18 and TRBJ1-1, is NAGVMQNPRHLVRRRGQEARLRCSPMKGHSHVYWYRQLPEEGLKFMVYLQKENIIDESGMPKERFSAEFPKEGPSILRIQQVVRGDSAAYFCASSADSEAFFGQGTRLTVV.

This rearrangement joins TRBV4-2 to TRBJ2-2; D is unclear. CDR1 is LGHNA, CDR2 YNFKEQ, per germline. Trimming removed 1 base at V and 4 bases at J, with 7 bases between. CDR3 length equals 14 residues. This CDR3 is CASSQGSLTGELFF. In nucleotides, the CDR3 is TGTGCCAGCAGCCAAGGGTCTCTCACCGGGGAGCTGTTTTTT.

The gene calls are TRBV27 and TRBJ2-7; D possibly corresponds to TRBD1 (6 bases). CDR3 length: 14 amino acids. Germline CDR1 MNHEY, CDR2 SMNVEV (reference sequence). The ends were cut back, 5 bases at V and 4 bases at J, with 15 bases in the middle. This chain's CDR3 is CASSNNRELYEQYF. The CDR3 bases are TGTGCCAGCAGTAACAACAGGGAACTATACGAGCAGTACTTC.

The chain combines TRBV7-6 with TRBJ2-1, with 14 bases that match TRBD2. This CDR3 is 19 amino acids long. V gave up 0 bases and J gave up 7 bases; unmatched junction bases: 11. Germline assignment: CDR1 SGHVS and CDR2 FNYEAQ. The CDR3 reads CASSLASRGLAGVINEQFF. The CDR3 DNA reads as TGTGCCAGCAGCTTAGCTTCCCGGGGACTAGCGGGGGTTATAAATGAGCAGTTCTTC.

This clonotype was observed a few times. The V gene is TRBV28, the J gene TRBJ2-7; 9 bases fit TRBD1. The CDR3 contains 16 residues. In germline, CDR1 is MDHEN, CDR2 SYDVKM. V trimming: 5 bases; J trimming: 5 bases; junction bases outside the gene matches: 13. This chain's CDR3 is CASSPVGTGKVNEQYF. CDR3 bases: TGTGCCAGCAGTCCCGTTGGGACAGGGAAAGTCAACGAGCAGTACTTC.

This clonotype was counted many times. The V gene is TRBV7-6, the J gene TRBJ2-5, with a possible D match to TRBD2 (6 bases). The V gene's germline CDR1 is SGHVS and CDR2 FNYEAQ. The length of the CDR3 is 14 residues. Trimming removed 5 bases at V and 2 bases at J, with 12 bases between. CDR3 in amino acids: CASSPRLVQETQYF. CDR3 nucleotides: TGTGCCAGCAGCCCCAGACTAGTTCAAGAGACCCAGTACTTC.

The chain has TRBV7-2 and TRBJ1-6, with unresolved D. CDR1 and CDR2 from the germline V gene are SGHTA and FQGNSA. Trimming took 1 base from V and 0 from J, leaving 10 bases between them. The CDR3 is 17 residues long. CDR3 sequence reads: CASSLGRGSSYNSPLHF. The CDR3, as DNA: TGTGCCAGCAGCTTAGGGAGAGGGAGCTCCTATAATTCACCCCTCCACTTT.

This clonotype showed up many times. The chain couples TRBV6-5 to TRBJ1-1, with D hard to call. V was cut by 6 bases and J by 6 bases, with 14 bases left in between. This CDR3 is 13 amino acids long. The germline V gene has CDR1 MNHEY and CDR2 SVGAGI. CDR3 in amino acids: CASRPTVTAEAFF. In DNA form, the CDR3 reads TGTGCCAGCAGACCGACCGTGACGGCTGAAGCTTTCTTT.